Below, 16 T cell receptor beta chains from the same sample are listed, as sequenced in a study of cytomegalovirus exposure and HLA in healthy donors. TCRdb's table, derived via immunoSEQ multiplex PCR, lists solely in-frame clones and lacks some. This table holds tens of thousands of clones, 90% to 97% found once. The sequenced sample consisted of PBMCs. The receptor set was obtained from a man aged 18 to 29 in good health and CMV-seropositive.

The gene calls are TRBV5-8 and TRBJ1-1, with D perhaps TRBD1 (5 bases). The V end lost 3 bases, the J end lost 10 bases, and 10 bases lay between the germline ends. Germline values: CDR1 SGHTS, CDR2 YDEGEE. This CDR3 contains 11 residues. The CDR3 spells CASSWAGGAFF. DNA of the CDR3: TGTGCCAGCAGCTGGGCCGGGGGAGCTTTCTTT.

This rearrangement joins TRBV9 to TRBJ2-5, with D unresolved. The CDR3 has 12 residues. V lost 0 bases, J lost 6 bases, and 6 bases lay in between. Germline values: CDR1 SGDLS, CDR2 YYNGEE. CDR3 sequence (DNA): TGTGCCAGCAGCGTAGCTACGCAGACCCAGTACTTC. Protein sequence: CASSVATQTQYF.

J is TRBJ1-3 and V is TRBV5-1, with 9 bases fitting TRBD1. The CDR3 is made up of 15 amino acids. The ends lost 3 bases at V and 4 bases at J; junction bases unmatched: 5. Germline loops: CDR1 SGHRS, CDR2 YFSETQ. The CDR3 here is CASSSGTGRGNTIYF. The CDR3, as DNA: TGCGCCAGCAGCTCCGGGACAGGGAGAGGAAACACCATATATTTT.

The chain links TRBV6-1 to TRBJ1-1, with 7 bases aligning to TRBD1. V trimming: 10 bases; J trimming: 4 bases; junction bases outside the gene matches: 9. This CDR3 spans 13 amino acids. The V gene's germline CDR1 is MNHNS and CDR2 SASEGT. CDR3 in amino acids: CAISGQEGTEAFF. The CDR3 DNA follows: TGTGCCATTTCCGGACAGGAGGGCACTGAAGCTTTCTTT.

This chain joins TRBV4-1 and TRBJ2-5; 7 bases align to TRBD2. CDR1 and CDR2 from the germline V gene are MGHRA and YSYEKL. Trimming cost V 1 base and J 9 bases; bases outside gene matches: 14. The CDR3 runs to 16 residues. Written as DNA, the CDR3 is TGCGCCAGCAGCCAAGGGGAGGGCTGGATAAAACAGGCCCAGTACTTC. It specifies CASSQGEGWIKQAQYF.

The V call is TRBV5-1, the J call TRBJ2-7, with 10 bases fitting TRBD1. There are 14 residues in the CDR3. V shed 2 bases, J shed 2 bases, and the junction held 1 base outside the gene matches. Germline loops: CDR1 SGHRS, CDR2 YFSETQ. CDR3 region: CASSFGTGAYEQYF. DNA for the CDR3: TGCGCCAGCAGCTTCGGGACAGGGGCCTACGAGCAGTACTTC.

This sequence joins TRBV7-8 and TRBJ2-3, with TRBD2 matching 8 bases. V trimming: 5 bases; J trimming: 5 bases; junction bases outside the gene matches: 6. This CDR3 has 14 residues. CDR1 and CDR2 from the germline V gene are SGHVS and FQNEAQ. The CDR3 loop is CASSRISGVDTQYF. The CDR3 DNA reads as TGTGCCAGCAGCCGGATTAGCGGGGTAGATACGCAGTATTTT. Full variable domain (remainder filled in from reference TRBV7-8 and TRBJ2-3): GAGVSQSPRYKVAKRGQDVALRCDPISGHVSLFWYQQALGQGPEFLTYFQNEAQLDKSGLPSDRFFAERPEGSVSTLKIQRTQQEDSAVYLCASSRISGVDTQYFGPGTRLTVL.

V and J are TRBV30 and TRBJ1-4, with 7 nucleotides matching TRBD1. The CDR3 is 14 residues long. Unmatched junction bases numbered 7, after V lost 3 bases and J lost 6 bases. Germline-derived CDR1 and CDR2 are GTSNPN and SVGIG (reference sequence). CDR3 bases: TGTGCCTGGAGGTCTACAGGGGTGCATGAAAAACTGTTTTTT. This codes for CAWRSTGVHEKLFF.

The rearrangement links TRBV7-8 to TRBJ2-4; possible D gene TRBD2, 5 bases. CDR1 and CDR2 from the germline V gene are SGHVS and FQNEAQ. The length of the CDR3 is 19 residues. The V end lost 0 bases, the J end lost 1 base, and 19 bases lay between the germline ends. Here the CDR3 DNA reads TGTGCCAGCAGCTTAGCGGTTCGGGATCTCTCCCTCGCCAAAAACATTCAGTACTTC. Its translation: CASSLAVRDLSLAKNIQYF.

The chain employs TRBV5-4 and TRBJ2-2; 7 nucleotides match TRBD2. V lost 3 bases and J lost 11; bases outside the gene matches: 10. Germline V gene lookup returns CDR1 SGHNT and CDR2 YYREEE (reference sequence). CDR3 length: 14 residues. CDR3 protein: CASSSQTSRDELFF. CDR3 nucleotide sequence: TGTGCCAGCAGCTCTCAGACTAGCCGAGATGAGCTGTTTTTT.

The CDR3 DNA follows: TGTGCCAGCAGCCTAGGGGGCACTAATGAAAAACTGTTTTTT. It is translated as CASSLGGTNEKLFF. This chain connects TRBV28 to TRBJ1-4, with 7 bases that match TRBD1. CDR1 is MDHEN and CDR2 is SYDVKM in the germline V gene. CDR3 length: 14 amino acids. The V and J ends lost 6 bases and 2 bases, in that order; junction bases with no gene match: 3.

In its sample, this clone was seen once. The J gene is TRBJ1-1, the V gene TRBV5-1; D not resolved. The V and J ends lost 1 base and 7 bases respectively, with 5 bases between them. This CDR3 spans 11 amino acids. The V gene's germline CDR1 is SGHRS and CDR2 YFSETQ. CDR3 DNA sequence: TGCGCCAGCAGCTTGAACTATGAAGCTTTCTTT. It codes for CASSLNYEAFF.

The chain carries TRBV30 and TRBJ1-3; D is unresolved. The CDR3 length is 16 residues. CDR1 and CDR2 (germline): GTSNPN, SVGIG (reference sequence). The V and J ends lost 1 base and 0 bases respectively, with 13 bases between them. The CDR3 sequence is CAWSGGQAISGNTIYF. The CDR3 coding sequence is TGTGCCTGGAGTGGAGGGCAGGCGATCTCTGGAAACACCATATATTTT.

This CDR3 is CASRDLAGGSYEQYF. The CDR3 nucleotides are TGTGCCAGTAGGGATCTAGCGGGAGGTTCTTACGAGCAGTACTTC. The genes are TRBV19 and TRBJ2-7, with 11 bases fitting TRBD2. This CDR3 spans 15 amino acids. Looked up from germline, CDR1 is LNHDA and CDR2 is SQIVND (reference sequence). J gave up 4 bases and V 6 bases, and 8 bases lay outside the gene matches.

The chain has TRBV5-4 and TRBJ1-3; D is unresolved. V was pared by 6 bases and J by 1 base, with 11 bases between. CDR1 is SGHNT and CDR2 is YYREEE in the germline V gene (reference sequence). This CDR3 region has 14 residues. This CDR3 is CASTKGGSGNTIYF. The CDR3 nucleotides are TGTGCCAGCACTAAGGGAGGGTCTGGAAACACCATATATTTT.

This chain uses TRBV2 with TRBJ1-1; D ambiguous. V was cut by 6 bases and J by 6 bases, with 11 bases left in between. The germline V gene encodes CDR1 SNHLY and CDR2 FYNNEI. CDR3 size: 12 residues. The CDR3 DNA reads TGTGCCAGCAGGGGTCCGGCGGCTGAAGCTTTCTTT. This gives the protein CASRGPAAEAFF. Drawing the rest from reference TRBV2 and TRBJ1-1, the complete variable domain is EPEVTQTPSHQVTQMGQEVILRCVPISNHLYFYWYRQILGQKVEFLVSFYNNEISEKSEIFDDQFSVERPDGSNFTLKIRSTKLEDSAMYFCASRGPAAEAFFGQGTRLTVV.